This passage covers 17 T cell receptor beta chains from one sample sequenced in a study of STAT5B mutations in CD4+ large granular lymphocyte leukemia. The method was immunoSEQ multiplex PCR; TCRdb's version includes in-frame clones alone and lacks a portion of them. The table includes some 29,000 clones, 65% to 80% detected once. Sequencing used CD4+ T cells from blood buffy coats. These receptors all stem from a human donor in good health.

The CDR3 loop reads CASSGPSNTGELFF. CDR3 in DNA: TGTGCCAGCAGCGGCCCTTCGAACACCGGGGAGCTGTTTTTT. The rearrangement links TRBV9 to TRBJ2-2; D is ambiguous. Germline CDR1 and CDR2: SGDLS and YYNGEE. This CDR3 comprises 14 residues. Trimming cost V 3 bases and J 0 bases, with 6 bases left between them.

The gene calls are TRBV28 and TRBJ1-2; D gene unclear. CDR3 length equals 12 residues. In germline, CDR1 is MDHEN, CDR2 SYDVKM. V was pared by 10 bases and J by 5 bases, with 14 bases between. CDR3 amino acids: CATRSNYYGYTF. CDR3 in DNA: TGTGCCACCCGGTCCAATTATTATGGCTACACCTTC.

This clone occurred a few times. The chain joins TRBV2 to TRBJ1-3; 7 bases are shared with TRBD1. Germline loops: CDR1 SNHLY, CDR2 FYNNEI. The CDR3 covers 13 residues. The V gene end was trimmed by 7 bases and the J gene end by 4 bases; junction bases not matched to a gene: 4. The CDR3 sequence: CASNDRVGNTIYF. DNA of the CDR3: TGTGCCAGCAACGACAGGGTAGGAAACACCATATATTTT.

This clone was observed a few times. This rearrangement joins TRBV30 to TRBJ1-1; 9 bases align to TRBD1. The germline V gene has CDR1 GTSNPN and CDR2 SVGIG (reference sequence). V lost 4 bases and J lost 4; bases outside the gene matches: 7. This CDR3 has 14 residues. CDR3 DNA sequence: TGTGCCTGGACCATGGGACAGGGAAGCACTGAAGCTTTCTTT. Protein: CAWTMGQGSTEAFF.

This clone has more than one count but fewer than ten. The rearrangement links TRBV7-9 to TRBJ1-2; D is uncertain. The CDR3 totals 10 residues. With 5 bases removed from V and 5 bases from J, the gap between germline ends came to 3 bases. The germline V gene has CDR1 SEHNR and CDR2 FQNEAQ (reference sequence). The CDR3 region is CASSQYGYTF. The CDR3 region has the DNA TGTGCCAGCAGCCAGTATGGCTACACCTTC.

This chain connects TRBV27 to TRBJ2-5; maybe TRBD1 (6 bases). Deletions cut 1 base from V and 5 bases from J, with 14 bases between. The CDR3 contains 15 residues. In germline, CDR1 is MNHEY, CDR2 SMNVEV (reference sequence). CDR3 in DNA: TGTGCCAGCAGTTTATTGGGGACAACTATGGAGACCCAGTACTTC. As protein: CASSLLGTTMETQYF.

V is TRBV25-1 and J is TRBJ1-6; the D gene is possibly TRBD1 (6 bases). Deletions cut 6 bases from V and 5 bases from J, with 14 bases between. The germline gives CDR1 MGHDK, CDR2 SYGVNS. CDR3 length: 15 residues. CDR3 residues: CASRGGRVDNSPLHF. CDR3 bases: TGTGCCAGCAGGGGGGGCAGGGTAGATAATTCACCCCTCCACTTT.

The V and J genes are TRBV28 and TRBJ1-2; possible D gene TRBD1, 5 bases. In germline, CDR1 is MDHEN, CDR2 SYDVKM. V was shortened by 3 bases and J by 5 bases, with 16 bases between the two germline ends. The CDR3 is 15 residues long. CDR3 sequence reads: CASSFRPGSNYGYTF. CDR3 bases: TGTGCCAGCAGTTTCCGGCCAGGGAGCAATTATGGCTACACCTTC.

This clone occurred once. The rearrangement uses TRBV27 and TRBJ2-7; no firm D call. The CDR3 contains 13 residues. Germline assignment: CDR1 MNHEY and CDR2 SMNVEV (reference sequence). The V gene lost 3 bases and the J gene lost 6 bases, with 12 bases spanning the gap. The CDR3 here is CASSFTPSTEQYF. CDR3 in DNA: TGTGCCAGCAGTTTCACCCCCTCCACCGAGCAGTACTTC.

The gene calls are TRBV6-6 and TRBJ2-7; 7 positions agree with TRBD2. V trimming: 4 bases; J trimming: 3 bases; junction bases outside the gene matches: 6. Germline assignment: CDR1 MNHNY and CDR2 SVGAGI (reference sequence). This CDR3 contains 14 residues. CDR3 DNA: TGTGCCAGCAGTTGGGGGGGGGACCTCTACGAGCAGTACGTC. It yields the protein CASSWGGDLYEQYV.

This sequence joins TRBV7-8 and TRBJ2-2; D call uncertain. Germline values: CDR1 SGHVS, CDR2 FQNEAQ. The germline V and J ends were trimmed by 6 bases and 4 bases, with 12 bases remaining between them. The CDR3 spans 14 residues. The CDR3 loop is CASSLIGFTGELFF. The CDR3 DNA is TGTGCCAGCAGTCTTATAGGATTCACCGGGGAGCTGTTTTTT.

The rearrangement links TRBV6-5 to TRBJ1-3; weak D call: TRBD1 (6 bases). Germline loops: CDR1 MNHEY, CDR2 SVGAGI. V gave up 5 bases and J gave up 2 bases, with 10 bases separating them. This CDR3 contains 14 residues. DNA of the CDR3: TGTGCCAGCAGTCCACGACAGGCTGGAAACACCATATATTTT. Encoded protein: CASSPRQAGNTIYF.

J is TRBJ2-1 and V is TRBV19; D is ambiguous. The CDR3 has 13 amino acids. The germline V gene encodes CDR1 LNHDA and CDR2 SQIVND (reference sequence). The V end was cut by 6 bases, the J end by 10 bases, with 16 bases between. CDR3 region: CASSSEEVLEQFF. CDR3 DNA: TGTGCCAGTAGCTCAGAGGAAGTCTTGGAGCAGTTCTTC. Using reference TRBV19 and TRBJ2-1 for the parts outside the CDR3, the full variable domain is DGGITQSPKYLFRKEGQNVTLSCEQNLNHDAMYWYRQDPGQGLRLIYYSQIVNDFQKGDIAEGYSVSREKKESFPLTVTSAQKNPTAFYLCASSSEEVLEQFFGPGTRLTVL.

This clone was found a few times. The gene calls are TRBV15 and TRBJ1-1; no clear D. The germline gives CDR1 LNHNV, CDR2 YYDKDF (reference sequence). The CDR3 extends over 15 amino acids. V lost 3 bases and J lost 0, with 11 bases in between. The CDR3 spells CATSRPGFLNTEAFF. In nucleotides, the CDR3 is TGTGCCACCAGCAGGCCGGGATTTTTGAACACTGAAGCTTTCTTT. The variable domain in full, completed from reference TRBV15 and TRBJ1-1, reads DAMVIQNPRYQVTQFGKPVTLSCSQTLNHNVMYWYQQKSSQAPKLLFHYYDKDFNNEADTPDNFQSRRPNTSFCFLDIRSPGLGDTAMYLCATSRPGFLNTEAFFGQGTRLTVV.

V is TRBV30 and J is TRBJ1-1, with D maybe TRBD1 (6 bases). CDR1 is GTSNPN, CDR2 SVGIG, per germline (reference sequence). This CDR3 has 18 residues. Deletions cut 0 bases from V and 4 bases from J, with 24 bases between. As DNA, the CDR3 is TGTGCCTGGAGTGTACTAGGGCAGGGGCTTCGGGCGGGCACTGAAGCTTTCTTT. Translating it yields CAWSVLGQGLRAGTEAFF.

The sample holds a few counts of this clone. DNA of the CDR3: TGTGCCAGCAGCCAGACGACAGGGACCACTGAAGCTTTCTTT. Protein sequence: CASSQTTGTTEAFF. The chain couples TRBV14 to TRBJ1-1; 7 bases are shared with TRBD1. V trimming: 3 bases; J trimming: 4 bases; junction bases outside the gene matches: 5. Germline V gene sequence: CDR1 SGHDN, CDR2 FVKESK. There are 14 residues in the CDR3. Full variable domain (remainder filled in from reference TRBV14 and TRBJ1-1): EAGVTQFPSHSVIEKGQTVTLRCDPISGHDNLYWYRRVMGKEIKFLLHFVKESKQDESGMPNNRFLAERTGGTYSTLKVQPAELEDSGVYFCASSQTTGTTEAFFGQGTRLTVV.

There are a few counts of this clone. The chain has TRBV4-1 and TRBJ1-1, with D possibly matching TRBD1 (5 bases). CDR3 length: 14 amino acids. Germline V lookup: CDR1 MGHRA, CDR2 YSYEKL. Trimming removed 0 bases at V and 6 bases at J, with 11 bases between. CDR3 sequence: CASSQDPGRPEAFF. CDR3 nucleotide sequence: TGCGCCAGCAGCCAAGACCCAGGGCGTCCTGAAGCTTTCTTT.